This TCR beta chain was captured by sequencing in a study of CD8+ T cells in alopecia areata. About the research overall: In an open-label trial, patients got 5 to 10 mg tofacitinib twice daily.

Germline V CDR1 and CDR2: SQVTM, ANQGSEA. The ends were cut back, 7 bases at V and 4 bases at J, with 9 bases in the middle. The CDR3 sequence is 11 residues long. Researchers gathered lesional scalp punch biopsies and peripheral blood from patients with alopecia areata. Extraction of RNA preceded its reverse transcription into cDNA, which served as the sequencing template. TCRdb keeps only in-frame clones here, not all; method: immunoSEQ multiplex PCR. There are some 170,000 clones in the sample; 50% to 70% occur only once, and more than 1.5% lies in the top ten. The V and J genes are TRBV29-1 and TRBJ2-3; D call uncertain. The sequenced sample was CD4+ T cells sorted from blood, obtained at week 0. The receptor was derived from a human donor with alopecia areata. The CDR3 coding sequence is TGCAGCGCCCGGGTCGCAGATACGCAGTATTTT. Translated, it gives CSARVADTQYF.